A single sample is the source of the 32 T cell receptor beta chains below, sequenced in a study of blood T cell repertoires in COVID-19. Measured with immunoSEQ multiplex PCR; TCRdb has only the in-frame clones, and not every one. The sample gives 250,000 or so clones, roughly 83% of which show up once; roughly 2% is in the top ten. Sequenced input: PBMCs or T cells enriched from blood (not recorded which). The receptor set was obtained from a woman between 45 and 65 years old who had recovered from COVID-19.

The chain is built from TRBV5-6 and TRBJ1-3; D gene uncertain. Germline V gene sequence: CDR1 SGHDT, CDR2 YYEEEE. The CDR3 has 16 residues. The ends were cut back, 5 bases at V and 4 bases at J, with 19 bases in the middle. Here the CDR3 DNA reads TGTGCCAGCAGTACCTCAGGTTTGCCTCTCGGAAACACCATATATTTT. This sequence encodes CASSTSGLPLGNTIYF.

The chain joins TRBV24-1 to TRBJ2-3; 10 bases agree with TRBD2. The ends lost 7 bases at V and 0 bases at J; junction bases unmatched: 0. CDR3 length equals 14 residues. In germline, CDR1 is KGHDR, CDR2 SFDVKD. The CDR3 DNA follows: TGTGCCACCAGGACTAGCGGGAGCACAGATACGCAGTATTTT. It translates to CATRTSGSTDTQYF.

The chain recombines TRBV5-4 with TRBJ2-1; D perhaps matches TRBD2 (5 bases). Germline V gives CDR1 SGHNT, CDR2 YYREEE (reference sequence). The CDR3 length is 15 residues. Trimming removed 0 bases at V and 4 bases at J, with 11 bases between. The CDR3 coding sequence is TGTGCCAGCAGCTTGGGGTCTAGCCCTTACAATGAGCAGTTCTTC. As protein: CASSLGSSPYNEQFF.

The chain is built from TRBV5-1 and TRBJ1-1; D remains unclear. The V gene's germline CDR1 is SGHRS and CDR2 YFSETQ. The CDR3 consists of 15 residues. Deletions cut 0 bases from V and 6 bases from J, with 15 bases between. CDR3 DNA: TGCGCCAGCAGCTTGGCCCCGGGAAGCTCGGCTGAAGCTTTCTTT. Encoded protein: CASSLAPGSSAEAFF.

The chain carries TRBV7-3 and TRBJ1-1; 7 nucleotides align to TRBD1. This CDR3 comprises 14 residues. CDR1 SGHTA and CDR2 FQGTGA come from the germline V gene. V dropped 5 bases and J dropped 7; count of bases not matched to a gene: 10. Written as DNA, the CDR3 is TGTGCCAGCAGCCTTACAGGGGTTGGGTATGAAGCTTTCTTT. It yields the protein CASSLTGVGYEAFF.

The rearrangement links TRBV29-1 to TRBJ1-3, with D unresolved. The V gene's germline CDR1 is SQVTM and CDR2 ANQGSEA. Trimming took off 1 base at V and 4 bases at J, with 8 bases between the two ends. This CDR3 is built from 13 residues. The CDR3 nucleotides are TGCAGCGTTGAAGGGGCGGGCGGAAACACCATATATTTT. Protein product: CSVEGAGGNTIYF.

The chain has TRBV28 and TRBJ1-1; 7 nucleotides agree with TRBD1. Trimming removed 6 bases from V and 7 bases from J; junction bases left unmatched: 5. The CDR3 contains 12 residues. The germline V gene encodes CDR1 MDHEN and CDR2 SYDVKM. DNA of the CDR3: TGTGCCAGCAGGAAGGGACAGCTTGAAGCTTTCTTT. It specifies CASRKGQLEAFF.

The chain links TRBV4-2 to TRBJ2-5, with D perhaps matching TRBD2 (5 bases). The ends were cut back, 0 bases at V and 5 bases at J, with 10 bases in the middle. The CDR3 sequence is 14 residues long. Looked up from germline, CDR1 is LGHNA and CDR2 is YNFKEQ. CDR3 nucleotides: TGTGCCAGCAGCCAAGACCCGGGAAAGGAGACCCAGTACTTC. Amino acids: CASSQDPGKETQYF.

J is TRBJ1-2 and V is TRBV15, with TRBD1 identical over 7 bases. Germline loops: CDR1 LNHNV, CDR2 YYDKDF (reference sequence). The CDR3 consists of 14 residues. V dropped 0 bases and J dropped 8; count of bases not matched to a gene: 6. In DNA form, the CDR3 reads TGTGCCACCAGCAGAGATCGGACAGGTCAGGGCTACACCTTC. It yields the protein CATSRDRTGQGYTF. The full variable domain, rest sourced from reference TRBV15 and TRBJ1-2, is DAMVIQNPRYQVTQFGKPVTLSCSQTLNHNVMYWYQQKSSQAPKLLFHYYDKDFNNEADTPDNFQSRRPNTSFCFLDIRSPGLGDTAMYLCATSRDRTGQGYTFGSGTRLTVV.

The chain uses TRBV4-1 and TRBJ2-7; maybe TRBD2 (6 bases). Trimming shortened V by 5 bases and J by 1 base, and 9 bases separated the two germline ends. This CDR3 region has 13 residues. Germline loops: CDR1 MGHRA, CDR2 YSYEKL. CDR3 amino acids: CASSAGRSYEQYF. For the CDR3, the DNA is TGCGCCAGCAGCGCAGGGAGGTCCTACGAGCAGTACTTC.

The chain recombines TRBV3-1 (or the pseudogene TRBV3-2) with TRBJ1-1; TRBD1 agrees at 9 bases. The CDR3 extends over 15 amino acids. The germline gives CDR1 LGHDT, CDR2 YNNKEL (reference sequence). J was trimmed by 8 bases and V by 4 bases; bases with no gene match: 11. The DNA for the CDR3 is TGTGCCAGCAGCCCCGAGGACAGGGGAGGTATAGAAGCTTTCTTT. Its protein is CASSPEDRGGIEAFF.

The rearrangement uses TRBV19 and TRBJ2-5; perhaps TRBD1 as D (6 bases). Per germline, CDR1 LNHDA and CDR2 SQIVND (reference sequence). V was cut by 6 bases and J by 4 bases, with 21 bases left in between. This CDR3 region has 16 residues. CDR3 in DNA: TGTGCCAGTAGAAGTGGGTGGACAGATCGTTTAGAGACCCAGTACTTC. It is translated as CASRSGWTDRLETQYF.

The rearrangement joins TRBV5-4 to TRBJ2-7; 9 bases agree with TRBD2. Germline trimming cut 0 bases from V and 3 bases from J; bases unmatched to any gene: 7. CDR3 size: 16 residues. CDR1 is SGHNT, CDR2 YYREEE, per germline (reference sequence). In DNA form, the CDR3 reads TGTGCCAGCAGCTTGGCCGGCGGGAGGGCCAACTACGAGCAGTACTTC. This translates into CASSLAGGRANYEQYF.

As to this clone: This CDR3 is also generated by other DNA sequences in the sample. The rearrangement uses TRBV3-1 (or the pseudogene TRBV3-2) and TRBJ1-4; D ambiguous. This CDR3 spans 12 amino acids. Per germline, CDR1 LGHDT and CDR2 YNNKEL (reference sequence). V lost 4 bases and J lost 5, with 5 bases in between. CDR3 loop: CASSPLNEKLFF. CDR3 DNA: TGTGCCAGCAGCCCACTAAATGAAAAACTGTTTTTT.

This chain joins TRBV11-2 and TRBJ1-6; 7 nucleotides align to TRBD1. From germline, CDR1 is SGHAT and CDR2 FQNNGV. After removal of 5 bases from V and 14 bases from J, the junction contained 9 bases not matched to a gene. There are 13 residues in the CDR3. Here the CDR3 reads CASSPRQGRALHF. DNA for the CDR3: TGTGCCAGCAGCCCGAGACAGGGTAGGGCCCTCCACTTT.

The V and J genes are TRBV4-1 and TRBJ2-7, with 10 bases fitting TRBD1. The CDR3 has 16 amino acids. Germline CDR1 is MGHRA and CDR2 is YSYEKL. J gave up 4 bases and V 0 bases, and 6 bases lay outside the gene matches. The CDR3 nucleotides are TGCGCCAGCAGCCAAGAAAGGGGACAGGGGATTTACGAGCAGTACTTC. Its protein product is CASSQERGQGIYEQYF.

This chain uses TRBV24-1 with TRBJ2-5, with D unclear. CDR3 size: 15 residues. Germline loops: CDR1 KGHDR, CDR2 SFDVKD. The germline V and J ends were trimmed by 6 bases and 2 bases, with 15 bases remaining between them. CDR3 DNA: TGTGCCACCAGTCTCTCAGGAAAGCCACAAGAGACCCAGTACTTC. It codes for CATSLSGKPQETQYF.

V usage is TRBV27 and J usage is TRBJ2-1; no clear D. The CDR3 runs 13 residues. V gave up 5 bases and J gave up 5 bases, with 10 bases separating them. Germline V lookup: CDR1 MNHEY, CDR2 SMNVEV (reference sequence). The CDR3 region is CASSLSANNEQFF. CDR3 nucleotide sequence: TGTGCCAGCAGTCTAAGCGCCAACAATGAGCAGTTCTTC.

The chain is built from TRBV7-9 and TRBJ2-7; maybe TRBD1 (6 bases). The CDR3 consists of 14 residues. The germline CDR1 and CDR2 sequences are SEHNR and FQNEAQ (reference sequence). V lost 5 bases to trimming and J lost 4 bases, with 15 bases between them. The CDR3 spells CASSHRQEKYEQYF. CDR3 DNA sequence: TGTGCCAGCAGCCATCGACAGGAAAAATACGAGCAGTACTTC.

The CDR3 spells CASSPGGSNQPQHF. The CDR3 DNA reads as TGTGCCAGCAGCCCAGGTGGCAGCAATCAGCCCCAGCATTTT. The chain joins TRBV5-5 to TRBJ1-5, with D uncertain. This CDR3 comprises 14 residues. Germline V gives CDR1 SGHKS, CDR2 YYEKEE (reference sequence). The V end was cut by 4 bases, the J end by 1 base, with 9 bases between.

The chain couples TRBV5-1 to TRBJ2-5; 11 bases agree with TRBD2. CDR3 length: 14 amino acids. CDR1 SGHRS and CDR2 YFSETQ come from the germline V gene. V shed 0 bases and J 9 bases; nucleotides not matched to a gene: 4. CDR3: CASSLELAGEPQYF. As DNA, the CDR3 is TGCGCCAGCAGCTTGGAACTAGCGGGGGAGCCCCAGTACTTC.

CDR3 coding DNA: TGTGCCAGCTCACCAGCGGGTTCGGAGCCCCAGCATTTT. This codes for CASSPAGSEPQHF. This chain links TRBV18 with TRBJ1-5; D remains unclear. Trimming removed 2 bases from V and 8 bases from J, with 10 bases in between. The CDR3 runs to 13 residues. CDR1 KGHSH and CDR2 LQKENI come from the germline V gene.

This clone was counted only a few times. The genes are TRBV29-1 and TRBJ1-2, with D perhaps matching TRBD1 (5 bases). Trimming left V 0 bases short and J 7 bases short, with 15 bases between. The CDR3 covers 14 residues. The germline gives CDR1 SQVTM, CDR2 ANQGSEA. The CDR3 region is CSVEDSVGGLGYTF. The CDR3 nucleotides are TGCAGCGTTGAAGATTCGGTTGGGGGACTTGGCTACACCTTC. The full variable domain, with the rest looked up from reference TRBV29-1 and TRBJ1-2, is SAVISQKPSRDICQRGTSLTIQCQVDSQVTMMFWYRQQPGQSLTLIATANQGSEATYESGFVIDKFPISRPNLTFSTLTVSNMSPEDSSIYLCSVEDSVGGLGYTFGSGTRLTVV.

This chain connects TRBV15 to TRBJ2-1; TRBD2 matches at 11 bases. The CDR3 loop spans 16 amino acids. V shed 1 base, J shed 7 bases, and the junction held 6 bases outside the gene matches. CDR1 is LNHNV and CDR2 is YYDKDF in the germline V gene (reference sequence). CDR3: CATSRVLAGVFNEQFF. CDR3 sequence (DNA): TGTGCCACCAGCAGAGTACTAGCGGGAGTTTTTAATGAGCAGTTCTTC.

Of note for this clone: Other DNA sequences in this specimen translate into the identical CDR3. V gene TRBV9 combines with J gene TRBJ1-2; D is unclear. The CDR3 is made up of 13 amino acids. CDR1 SGDLS and CDR2 YYNGEE come from the germline V gene. Trimming pared 0 bases from V and 2 bases from J, leaving 5 bases between. The CDR3 spells CASSVDSNYGYTF. As DNA, the CDR3 is TGTGCCAGCAGCGTAGACTCAAACTATGGCTACACCTTC.

The chain uses TRBV4-3 and TRBJ2-3, with 7 bases that match TRBD1. The length of the CDR3 is 13 residues. V dropped 8 bases and J dropped 0; count of bases not matched to a gene: 2. Germline lookup yields CDR1 LGHNA and CDR2 YSLEER. The CDR3 sequence is CASGDRSTDTQYF. The CDR3 DNA sequence: TGCGCCAGCGGGGACAGAAGCACAGATACGCAGTATTTT.

The chain has TRBV4-3 and TRBJ2-5; 7 positions agree with TRBD2. With 4 bases clipped from V and 3 bases from J, the junction kept 5 bases outside the gene matches. There are 14 residues in the CDR3. Germline CDR1 LGHNA, CDR2 YSLEER. The CDR3 sequence: CASSRGLKKETQYF. In DNA, the CDR3 is TGCGCCAGCAGCCGGGGACTAAAAAAAGAGACCCAGTACTTC.

J is TRBJ2-4 and V is TRBV28; 12 nucleotides agree with TRBD2. The CDR3 is 14 residues long. The germline V gene has CDR1 MDHEN and CDR2 SYDVKM. Germline trimming cut 6 bases from V and 8 bases from J; bases unmatched to any gene: 5. This chain's CDR3 is CASSRLAGEHIQYF. In nucleotides, the CDR3 is TGTGCCAGCAGCCGACTAGCGGGAGAGCACATTCAGTACTTC.

The chain has TRBV7-8 and TRBJ1-5; 7 bases are shared with TRBD1. CDR3 size: 20 residues. Germline assignment: CDR1 SGHVS and CDR2 FQNEAQ. With 4 bases clipped from V and 0 bases from J, the junction kept 18 bases outside the gene matches. CDR3 sequence: CASSSAAPGQKPNSNQPQHF. CDR3 DNA: TGTGCCAGCAGCTCCGCAGCCCCGGGACAGAAACCCAATAGCAATCAGCCCCAGCATTTT.

This chain links TRBV5-1 with TRBJ2-5; D perhaps matches TRBD1 (6 bases). The CDR3 is 15 residues long. Between the trimmed V and J ends, which lost 3 bases and 0 bases, there was a span of 12 bases. Germline V gene sequence: CDR1 SGHRS, CDR2 YFSETQ. This CDR3 is CASSSTGYHQETQYF. The CDR3 region has the DNA TGCGCCAGCAGCTCGACAGGCTACCACCAAGAGACCCAGTACTTC.

V and J are TRBV4-1 and TRBJ1-1, with D possibly being TRBD1 (6 bases). The CDR3 runs to 15 residues. The V end was cut by 4 bases, the J end by 0 bases, with 12 bases between. The V gene's germline CDR1 is MGHRA and CDR2 YSYEKL. For the CDR3, the DNA is TGCGCCAGCAGCCTCCGACAGGCGGTGAACACTGAAGCTTTCTTT. Its protein product is CASSLRQAVNTEAFF.

This clone appeared a single time. The rearrangement joins TRBV4-3 to TRBJ2-2; D gene ambiguous. CDR3 size: 13 residues. V gave up 1 base and J gave up 6 bases, with 6 bases separating them. Germline CDR1 and CDR2: LGHNA and YSLEER. The CDR3 DNA reads as TGCGCCAGCAGCCAAGGTCTCGCCGGGGAGCTGTTTTTT. Amino acid sequence: CASSQGLAGELFF.